One and the same sample provided the 18 T cell receptor beta chains below, sequenced in a study of blood T cell repertoires in COVID-19. Using immunoSEQ multiplex PCR, the repertoire was profiled, and TCRdb retains in-frame clones only, with some absent. Here the sample spans 200,000 to 250,000 clones, roughly 90% being singletons. Sequenced input: PBMCs or T cells enriched from blood (not recorded which). These TCRs come from a man in his late teens or twenties with acute COVID-19.

The chain joins TRBV5-1 to TRBJ1-4; possible D gene TRBD1, 5 bases. CDR3 length: 14 amino acids. CDR1 and CDR2 from the germline V gene are SGHRS and YFSETQ. V lost 4 bases and J lost 7, with 14 bases in between. The CDR3 DNA reads as TGCGCCAGCAGCCTGGGGGACTTGGGTGAAAAACTGTTTTTT. Translated: CASSLGDLGEKLFF.

The chain couples TRBV27 to TRBJ2-7; TRBD2 aligns across 8 bases. The CDR3 has 15 residues. The J segment lost 4 bases and the V segment lost 4 bases, leaving 9 bases of the junction unmatched. The germline gives CDR1 MNHEY, CDR2 SMNVEV (reference sequence). CDR3 amino acids: CASSSPGGRKYEQYF. The CDR3 DNA sequence: TGTGCCAGCAGTTCGCCGGGGGGGCGCAAATACGAGCAGTACTTC.

V usage is TRBV10-1 and J usage is TRBJ2-7; TRBD1 matches 7 bases. J was trimmed by 6 bases and V by 5 bases; bases with no gene match: 7. The germline V gene encodes CDR1 WNHNN and CDR2 SYGVQD (reference sequence). The CDR3 runs 13 residues. The CDR3 is CASSTQGSGEQYF. The CDR3 nucleotides read TGCGCCAGCAGTACACAGGGGTCGGGCGAGCAGTACTTC.

This rearrangement joins TRBV28 to TRBJ2-5; 9 bases agree with TRBD2. Germline CDR1 reads MDHEN; CDR2 reads SYDVKM. V was clipped by 1 base and J by 5 bases; unmatched bases: 5. CDR3 length: 15 residues. CDR3 DNA sequence: TGTGCCAGCAGTTTATCGGCGGGAGGGACGGAGACCCAGTACTTC. Protein product: CASSLSAGGTETQYF.

The V gene is TRBV6-1, the J gene TRBJ2-7; TRBD2 aligns across 10 bases. After removal of 4 bases from V and 6 bases from J, the junction contained 21 bases not matched to a gene. CDR3 size: 19 residues. Germline CDR1 and CDR2: MNHNS and SASEGT. The CDR3 is CASSANPPSGRAIYPEQYF. The CDR3 DNA reads as TGTGCCAGCAGTGCGAACCCGCCGAGCGGGAGGGCGATTTACCCCGAGCAGTACTTC.

The chain recombines TRBV29-1 with TRBJ2-1; weak D call: TRBD1 (5 bases). CDR3 size: 13 residues. The ends were cut back, 6 bases at V and 8 bases at J, with 17 bases in the middle. Germline V CDR1 and CDR2: SQVTM, ANQGSEA. CDR3 DNA sequence: TGCAGCGTCAGGGCTAGTGGGTCTCATGAGCAGTTCTTC. Encoded protein: CSVRASGSHEQFF.

This sequence joins TRBV28 and TRBJ2-1; 8 nucleotides agree with TRBD1. V lost 3 bases to trimming and J lost 5 bases; unmatched junction nucleotides: 6. The CDR3 is made up of 15 amino acids. CDR1 is MDHEN, CDR2 SYDVKM, per germline. The chain's CDR3 is CASSFRTGLDNEQFF. DNA for the CDR3: TGTGCCAGCAGTTTTCGGACAGGGCTCGACAATGAGCAGTTCTTC. Drawing the rest from reference TRBV28 and TRBJ2-1, the complete variable domain is DVKVTQSSRYLVKRTGEKVFLECVQDMDHENMFWYRQDPGLGLRLIYFSYDVKMKEKGDIPEGYSVSREKKERFSLILESASTNQTSMYLCASSFRTGLDNEQFFGPGTRLTVL.

V is TRBV28 and J is TRBJ2-7, with D perhaps matching TRBD2 (6 bases). V gave up 3 bases and J gave up 2 bases, with 11 bases separating them. The CDR3 is made up of 14 amino acids. Germline CDR1 is MDHEN and CDR2 is SYDVKM. Here the CDR3 reads CASSLEGNAYEQYF. For the CDR3, the DNA is TGTGCCAGCAGTTTGGAGGGGAACGCCTACGAGCAGTACTTC.

The V and J genes are TRBV4-1 and TRBJ1-2; TRBD1 agrees at 11 bases. The CDR3 spans 16 residues. The germline V gene encodes CDR1 MGHRA and CDR2 YSYEKL. Trimming removed 0 bases from V and 8 bases from J; junction bases left unmatched: 8. The chain's CDR3 is CASSQDRGQGVSGYTF. The CDR3 DNA is TGCGCCAGCAGCCAAGATCGGGGACAGGGGGTGAGCGGCTACACCTTC.

The rearrangement uses TRBV10-3 and TRBJ1-4, with D unclear. The CDR3 loop spans 14 amino acids. V dropped 4 bases and J dropped 7 bases, with 13 bases sitting between them. From germline, CDR1 is ENHRY and CDR2 SYGVKD. Written as DNA, the CDR3 is TGTGCCATCAGTGCCACCGTTAGCGGTGAAAAACTGTTTTTT. Its protein product is CAISATVSGEKLFF.

The rearrangement joins TRBV7-8 to TRBJ2-5; possible D gene TRBD1, 6 bases. Germline assignment: CDR1 SGHVS and CDR2 FQNEAQ. CDR3 size: 14 residues. The V and J ends lost 2 bases and 5 bases respectively, with 12 bases between them. This CDR3 is CASSLQGLAETQYF. The CDR3 DNA reads as TGTGCCAGCAGCTTACAGGGGCTTGCGGAGACCCAGTACTTC.

The chain is built from TRBV6-5 and TRBJ2-7; TRBD1 matches 8 bases. CDR1 is MNHEY and CDR2 is SVGAGI in the germline V gene. The CDR3 covers 14 residues. V gave up 6 bases and J gave up 6 bases; unmatched junction bases: 10. CDR3 loop: CASSRPGQVGEQYF. The CDR3 coding sequence is TGTGCCAGCAGCAGGCCGGGACAGGTCGGCGAGCAGTACTTC.

The CDR3 DNA reads TGTGCCAGCAGCCCCGGGACTAGCATCCCTGAGCAGTTCTTC. It codes for CASSPGTSIPEQFF. V and J are TRBV3-1 (or the pseudogene TRBV3-2) and TRBJ2-1; TRBD2 agrees at 9 bases. Trimming cost V 4 bases and J 9 bases; bases outside gene matches: 7. Germline CDR1 and CDR2: LGHDT and YNNKEL (reference sequence). The CDR3 runs to 14 residues.

V usage is TRBV11-2 and J usage is TRBJ1-3, with D possibly TRBD1 on 5 matching bases. Deletions cut 0 bases from V and 0 bases from J, with 9 bases between. The CDR3 runs to 16 residues. CDR1 SGHAT and CDR2 FQNNGV come from the germline V gene. This CDR3 is CASSLDRGVSGNTIYF. Written as DNA, the CDR3 is TGTGCCAGCAGCTTAGATCGGGGGGTCTCTGGAAACACCATATATTTT. Full variable domain (rest looked up from reference TRBV11-2 and TRBJ1-3): EAGVAQSPRYKIIEKRQSVAFWCNPISGHATLYWYQQILGQGPKLLIQFQNNGVVDDSQLPKDRFSAERLKGVDSTLKIQPAKLEDSAVYLCASSLDRGVSGNTIYFGEGSWLTVV.

The V and J genes are TRBV28 and TRBJ1-1; D is unclear. CDR1 is MDHEN and CDR2 is SYDVKM in the germline V gene. The CDR3 sequence is 14 residues long. The ends were cut back, 2 bases at V and 4 bases at J, with 11 bases in the middle. CDR3 nucleotides: TGTGCCAGCAGTTTAGATAGCCGAGGCACTGAAGCTTTCTTT. It is translated as CASSLDSRGTEAFF.

The genes are TRBV27 and TRBJ2-7; D is undetermined. Germline CDR1 reads MNHEY; CDR2 reads SMNVEV (reference sequence). Trimming removed 6 bases at V and 2 bases at J, with 14 bases between. The CDR3 is 14 amino acids. CDR3 protein: CASRAIGPPYEQYF. Written as DNA, the CDR3 is TGTGCCAGCAGAGCAATTGGTCCTCCCTACGAGCAGTACTTC.

The V call is TRBV30, the J call TRBJ2-3, with a weak D call TRBD2 (5 bases). V was pared by 7 bases and J by 5 bases, with 16 bases between. Germline CDR1 GTSNPN, CDR2 SVGIG (reference sequence). This CDR3 is 13 amino acids long. The CDR3 is CASLPRDQDTQYF. Here the CDR3 DNA reads TGTGCCTCCCTCCCTCGGGATCAAGATACGCAGTATTTT.

The chain has TRBV27 and TRBJ2-1, with TRBD1 as a possible D gene (5 bases). V lost 2 bases, J lost 0 bases, and 11 bases lay in between. The CDR3 consists of 16 residues. Germline V lookup: CDR1 MNHEY, CDR2 SMNVEV (reference sequence). The DNA of the CDR3 is TGTGCCAGCAGTTTAAGGGGTGGTAGCTCCTACAATGAGCAGTTCTTC. Encoded protein: CASSLRGGSSYNEQFF.